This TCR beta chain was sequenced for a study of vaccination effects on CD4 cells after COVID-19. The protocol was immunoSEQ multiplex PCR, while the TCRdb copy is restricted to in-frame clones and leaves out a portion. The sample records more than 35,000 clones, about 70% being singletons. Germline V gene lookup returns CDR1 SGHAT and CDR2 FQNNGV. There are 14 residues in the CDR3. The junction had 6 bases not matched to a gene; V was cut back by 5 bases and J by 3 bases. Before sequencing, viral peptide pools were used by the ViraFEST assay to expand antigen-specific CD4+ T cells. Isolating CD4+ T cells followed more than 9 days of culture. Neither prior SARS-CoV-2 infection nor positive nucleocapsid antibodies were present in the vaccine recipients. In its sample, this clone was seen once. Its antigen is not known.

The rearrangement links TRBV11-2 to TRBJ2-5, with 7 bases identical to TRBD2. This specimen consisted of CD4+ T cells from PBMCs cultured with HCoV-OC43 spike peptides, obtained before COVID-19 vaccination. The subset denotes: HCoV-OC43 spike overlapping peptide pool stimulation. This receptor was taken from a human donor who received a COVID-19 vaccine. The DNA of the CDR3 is TGTGCCAGCAGCGCGACTAGCCGAAAAGAGACCCAGTACTTC. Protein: CASSATSRKETQYF.